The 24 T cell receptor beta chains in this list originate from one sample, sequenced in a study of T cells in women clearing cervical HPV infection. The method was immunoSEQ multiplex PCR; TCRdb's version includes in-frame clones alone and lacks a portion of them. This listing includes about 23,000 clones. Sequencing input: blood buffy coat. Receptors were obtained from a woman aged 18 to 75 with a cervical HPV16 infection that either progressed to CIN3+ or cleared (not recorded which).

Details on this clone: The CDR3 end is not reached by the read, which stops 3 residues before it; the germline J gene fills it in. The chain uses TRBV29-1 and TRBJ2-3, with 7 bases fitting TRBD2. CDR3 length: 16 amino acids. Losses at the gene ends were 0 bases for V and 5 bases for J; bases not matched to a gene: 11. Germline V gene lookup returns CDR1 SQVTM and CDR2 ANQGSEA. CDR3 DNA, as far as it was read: TGCAGCGTTGAAGAGATCCAGCGGGATAAGTTAGATACG. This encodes CSVEEIQRDKLDT. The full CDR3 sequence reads CSVEEIQRDKLDTQYF.

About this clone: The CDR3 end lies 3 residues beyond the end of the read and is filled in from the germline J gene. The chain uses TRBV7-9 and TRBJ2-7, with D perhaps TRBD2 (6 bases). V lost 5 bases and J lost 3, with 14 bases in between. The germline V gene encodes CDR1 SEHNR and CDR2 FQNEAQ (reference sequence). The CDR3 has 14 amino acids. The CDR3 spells CASSAGYGDYEQYF. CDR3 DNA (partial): TGTGCCAGCAGCGCGGGGTACGGTGACTACGAG. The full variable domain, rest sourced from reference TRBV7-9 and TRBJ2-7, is DTGVSQNPRHKITKRGQNVTFRCDPISEHNRLYWYRQTLGQGPEFLTYFQNEAQLEKSRLLSDRFSAERPKGSFSTLEIQRTEQGDSAMYLCASSAGYGDYEQYFGPGTRLTVT.

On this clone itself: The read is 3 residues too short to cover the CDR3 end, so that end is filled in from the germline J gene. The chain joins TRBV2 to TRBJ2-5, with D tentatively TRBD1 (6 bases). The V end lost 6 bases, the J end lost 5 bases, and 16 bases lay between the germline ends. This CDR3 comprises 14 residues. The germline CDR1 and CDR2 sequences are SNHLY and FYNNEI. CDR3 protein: CASRSRTVGETQYF. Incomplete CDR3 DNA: TGTGCCAGCAGGAGTCGGACAGTGGGTGAGACC.

Incomplete CDR3 DNA: TGTGCCAGCTCACCCTCCGGGACAGGAGACTATAGCAATCAGCCC. Its protein product is CASSPSGTGDYSNQP. The entire CDR3 is CASSPSGTGDYSNQPQHF. The chain links TRBV18 to TRBJ1-5, with 8 bases matching TRBD1. Sequencing ends 3 residues short of the CDR3 end; the germline J gene provides the rest. The germline CDR1 and CDR2 sequences are KGHSH and LQKENI. This CDR3 region has 18 residues. The ends lost 3 bases at V and 0 bases at J; junction bases unmatched: 10.

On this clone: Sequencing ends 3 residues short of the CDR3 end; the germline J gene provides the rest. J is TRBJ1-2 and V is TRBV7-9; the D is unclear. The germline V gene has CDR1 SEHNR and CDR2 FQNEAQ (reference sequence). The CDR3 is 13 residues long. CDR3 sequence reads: CASSLGSTDTYTF. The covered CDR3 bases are TGTGCCAGCAGCTTAGGGAGCACAGATACC.

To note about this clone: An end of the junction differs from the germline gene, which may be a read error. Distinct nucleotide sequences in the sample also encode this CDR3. The chain's CDR3 is CASSSDDRHWDTIYF. Incomplete CDR3 DNA: TGTGCCAGCAGCTCCGACGACAGGCATTGGGACACT. This sequence joins TRBV7-9 and TRBJ1-3; perhaps TRBD1 as D (6 bases). Sequencing ends 3 residues short of the CDR3 end; the germline J gene provides the rest. CDR1 is SEHNR, CDR2 FQNEAQ, per germline (reference sequence). The CDR3 is 15 residues long.

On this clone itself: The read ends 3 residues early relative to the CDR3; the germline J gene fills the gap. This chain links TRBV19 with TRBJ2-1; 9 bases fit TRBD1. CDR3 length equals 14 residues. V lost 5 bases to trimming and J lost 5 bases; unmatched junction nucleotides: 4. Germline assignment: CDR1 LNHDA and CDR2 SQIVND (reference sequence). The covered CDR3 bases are TGTGCCAGTAGTCAGGGGACAGGGAACAATGAG. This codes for CASSQGTGNNE. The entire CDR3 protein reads CASSQGTGNNEQFF.

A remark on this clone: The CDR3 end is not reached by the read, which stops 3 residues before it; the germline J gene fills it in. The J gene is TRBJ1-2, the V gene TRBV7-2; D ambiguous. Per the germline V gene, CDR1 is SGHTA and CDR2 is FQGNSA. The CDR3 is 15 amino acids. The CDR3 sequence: CASSLAHHRDYDYTF. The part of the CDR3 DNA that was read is TGTGCCAGCAGCTTAGCGCATCATCGTGACTACGAC.

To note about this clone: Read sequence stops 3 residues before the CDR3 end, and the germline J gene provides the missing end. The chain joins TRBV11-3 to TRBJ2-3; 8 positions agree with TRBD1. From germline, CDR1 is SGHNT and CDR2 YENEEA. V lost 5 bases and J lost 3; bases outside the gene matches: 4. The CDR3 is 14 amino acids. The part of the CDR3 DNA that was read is TGTGCCAGCAGCGACAGGGGAGAGACAGATACG. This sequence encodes CASSDRGETDT. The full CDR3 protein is CASSDRGETDTQYF.

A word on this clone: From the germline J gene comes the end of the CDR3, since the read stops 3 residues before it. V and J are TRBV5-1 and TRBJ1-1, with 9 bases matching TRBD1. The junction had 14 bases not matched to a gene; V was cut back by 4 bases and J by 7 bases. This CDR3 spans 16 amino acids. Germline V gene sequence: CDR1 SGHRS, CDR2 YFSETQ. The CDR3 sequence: CASSPGDRVRGGEAFF. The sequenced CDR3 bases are TGCGCCAGCAGCCCAGGGGACAGGGTTCGGGGGGGTGAA. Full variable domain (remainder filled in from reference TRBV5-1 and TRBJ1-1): KAGVTQTPRYLIKTRGQQVTLSCSPISGHRSVSWYQQTPGQGLQFLFEYFSETQRNKGNFPGRFSGRQFSNSRSEMNVSTLELGDSALYLCASSPGDRVRGGEAFFGQGTRLTVV.

Incomplete CDR3 DNA: TGTGCCAGCAGCTTAGATATAGGGAGGGGGAATGAG. Its protein is CASSLDIGRGNE. The CDR3 reads in full as CASSLDIGRGNEQFF. The rearrangement joins TRBV11-2 to TRBJ2-1, with D tentatively TRBD2 (7 bases). The sequenced fragment ends 3 residues before the CDR3 boundary, so the rest is inferred from the germline J gene. This CDR3 spans 15 amino acids. V gave up 0 bases and J gave up 7 bases, with 13 bases separating them. Looked up from germline, CDR1 is SGHAT and CDR2 is FQNNGV.

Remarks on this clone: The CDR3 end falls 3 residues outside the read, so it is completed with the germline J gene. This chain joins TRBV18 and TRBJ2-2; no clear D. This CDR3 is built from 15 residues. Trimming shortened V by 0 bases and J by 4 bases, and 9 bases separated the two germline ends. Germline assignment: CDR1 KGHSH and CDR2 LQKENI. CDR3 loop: CASSPPSPPTGELFF. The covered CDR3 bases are TGTGCCAGCTCACCACCGAGCCCTCCCACCGGGGAG.

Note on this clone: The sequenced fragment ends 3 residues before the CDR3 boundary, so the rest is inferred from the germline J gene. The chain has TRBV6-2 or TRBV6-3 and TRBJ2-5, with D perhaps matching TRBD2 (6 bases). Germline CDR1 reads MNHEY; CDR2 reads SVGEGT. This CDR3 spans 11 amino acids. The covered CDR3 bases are TGTGCCAGCAGTTCGGGACTTACC. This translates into CASSSGLT. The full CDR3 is CASSSGLTQYF.

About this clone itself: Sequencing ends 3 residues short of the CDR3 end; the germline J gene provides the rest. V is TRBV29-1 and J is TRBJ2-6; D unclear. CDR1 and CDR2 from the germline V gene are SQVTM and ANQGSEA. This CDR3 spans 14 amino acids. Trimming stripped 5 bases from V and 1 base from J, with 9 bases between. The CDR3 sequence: CSVKVASGANVLTF. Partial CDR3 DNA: TGCAGCGTTAAGGTGGCTTCTGGGGCCAACGTC. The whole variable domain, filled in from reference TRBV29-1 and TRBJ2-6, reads SAVISQKPSRDICQRGTSLTIQCQVDSQVTMMFWYRQQPGQSLTLIATANQGSEATYESGFVIDKFPISRPNLTFSTLTVSNMSPEDSSIYLCSVKVASGANVLTFGAGSRLTVL.

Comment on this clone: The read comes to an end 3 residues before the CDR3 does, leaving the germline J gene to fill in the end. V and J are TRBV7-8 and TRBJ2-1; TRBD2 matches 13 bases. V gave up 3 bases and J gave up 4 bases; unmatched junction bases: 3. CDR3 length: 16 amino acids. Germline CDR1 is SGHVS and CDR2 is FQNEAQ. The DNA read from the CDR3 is TGTGCCAGCAGCTTCCGGACTAGCGGGAGATACAATGAG. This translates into CASSFRTSGRYNE. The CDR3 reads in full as CASSFRTSGRYNEQFF.

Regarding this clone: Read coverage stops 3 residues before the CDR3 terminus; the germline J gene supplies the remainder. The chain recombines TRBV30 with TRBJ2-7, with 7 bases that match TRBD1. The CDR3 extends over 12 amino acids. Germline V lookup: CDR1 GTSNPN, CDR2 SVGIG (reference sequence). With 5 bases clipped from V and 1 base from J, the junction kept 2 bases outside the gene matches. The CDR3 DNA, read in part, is TGTGCCTGGGGGGGACAGTCCTACGAG. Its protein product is CAWGGQSYE. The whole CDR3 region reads CAWGGQSYEQYF.

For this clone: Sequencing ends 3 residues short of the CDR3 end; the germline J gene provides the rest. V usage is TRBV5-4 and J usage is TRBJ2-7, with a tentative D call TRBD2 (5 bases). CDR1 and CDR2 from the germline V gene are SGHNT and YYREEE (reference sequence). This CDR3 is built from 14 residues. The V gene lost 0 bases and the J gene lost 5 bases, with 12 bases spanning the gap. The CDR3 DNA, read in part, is TGTGCCAGCAGCTTGGCTTTAACTAGGAACGAG. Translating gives CASSLALTRNE. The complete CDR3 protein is CASSLALTRNEQYF.

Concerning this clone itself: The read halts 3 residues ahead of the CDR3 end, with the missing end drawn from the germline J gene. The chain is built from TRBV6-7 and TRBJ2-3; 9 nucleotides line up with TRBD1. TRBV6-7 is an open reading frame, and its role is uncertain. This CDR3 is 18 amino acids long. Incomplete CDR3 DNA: TGTGCCAGCAGTAAGAACAGGGGGCGTGAGTCTCCTCAGTTGACG. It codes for CASSKNRGRESPQLT. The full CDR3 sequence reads CASSKNRGRESPQLTQYF.

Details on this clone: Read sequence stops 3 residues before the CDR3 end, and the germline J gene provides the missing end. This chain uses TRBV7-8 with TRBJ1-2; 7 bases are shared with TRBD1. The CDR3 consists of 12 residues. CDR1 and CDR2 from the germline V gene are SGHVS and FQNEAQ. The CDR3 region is CASSTTGFGYTF. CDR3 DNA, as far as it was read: TGTGCCAGCAGCACGACAGGGTTCGGC.

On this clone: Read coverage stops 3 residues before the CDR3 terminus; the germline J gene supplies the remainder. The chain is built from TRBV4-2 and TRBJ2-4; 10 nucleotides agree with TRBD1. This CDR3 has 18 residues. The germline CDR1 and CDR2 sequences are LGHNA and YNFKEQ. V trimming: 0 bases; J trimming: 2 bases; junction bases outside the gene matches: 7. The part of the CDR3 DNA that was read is TGTGCCAGCAGCCAAGATATGGGGACAGGGGTTTCCAAAAACATT. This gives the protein CASSQDMGTGVSKNI. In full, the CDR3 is CASSQDMGTGVSKNIQYF.

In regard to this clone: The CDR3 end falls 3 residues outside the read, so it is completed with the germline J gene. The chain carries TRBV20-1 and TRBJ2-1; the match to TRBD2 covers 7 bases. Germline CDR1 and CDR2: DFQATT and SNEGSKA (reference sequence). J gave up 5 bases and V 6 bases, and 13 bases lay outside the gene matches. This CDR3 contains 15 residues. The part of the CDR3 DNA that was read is TGCAGTGCACCCAAGCCGGGACTAACCCACAATGAG. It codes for CSAPKPGLTHNE. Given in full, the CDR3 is CSAPKPGLTHNEQFF.

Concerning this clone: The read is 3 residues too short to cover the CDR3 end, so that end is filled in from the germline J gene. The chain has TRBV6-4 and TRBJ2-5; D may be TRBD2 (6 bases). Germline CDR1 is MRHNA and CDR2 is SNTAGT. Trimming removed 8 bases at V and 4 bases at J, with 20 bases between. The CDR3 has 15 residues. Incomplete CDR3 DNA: TGTGCCAGCCTATCGGGAGCAGCGGGTTTAGAGACC. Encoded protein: CASLSGAAGLET. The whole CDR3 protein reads CASLSGAAGLETQYF.

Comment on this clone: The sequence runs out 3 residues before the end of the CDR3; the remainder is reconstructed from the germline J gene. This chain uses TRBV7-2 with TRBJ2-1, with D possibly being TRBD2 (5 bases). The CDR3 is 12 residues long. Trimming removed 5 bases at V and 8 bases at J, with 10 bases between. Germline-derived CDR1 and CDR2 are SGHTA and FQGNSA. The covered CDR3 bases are TGTGCCAGCAGCCGTCCTAGCTATGAG. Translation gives CASSRPSYE. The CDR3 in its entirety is CASSRPSYEQFF.

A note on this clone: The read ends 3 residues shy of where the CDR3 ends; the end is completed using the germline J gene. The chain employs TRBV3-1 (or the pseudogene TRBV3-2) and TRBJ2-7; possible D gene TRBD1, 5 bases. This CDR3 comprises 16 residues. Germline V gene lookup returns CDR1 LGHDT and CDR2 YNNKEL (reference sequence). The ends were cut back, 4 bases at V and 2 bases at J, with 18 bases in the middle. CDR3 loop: CASSRTQGQGTYEQYF. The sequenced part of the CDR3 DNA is TGTGCCAGCAGCCGAACCCAAGGGCAGGGAACCTACGAG.